This is a list of T cell receptor beta chains from one sample in a study of blood T cell repertoires in COVID-19. Some clones are missing from TCRdb's copy, which holds only in-frame ones; the method was immunoSEQ multiplex PCR. Counted here are roughly 34,000 clones, roughly 78% occurring once; the ten biggest clones make up approximately 15%. Specimen: peripheral blood. All receptors derive from a woman aged 70-85 years with acute or convalescent COVID-19. Both conserved end residues are part of each CDR3. The order of the fields is clone size, V gene, J gene, D gene, CDR3 DNA, CDR3 protein. A D gene is named only where the DNA matches it firmly. Size values are once, few and many counts, or a class for expanded clones, and some rows have none.

abundance: NA; v_gene: TRBV7-7; j_gene: TRBJ2-3; d_gene: TRBD2; CDR3nt: TGTGCCAGCAGCTTAACAGCGGGGGGCACAGATACGCAGTATTTT; CDR3aa: CASSLTAGGTDTQYF
abundance: NA; v_gene: TRBV20-1; j_gene: TRBJ2-7; d_gene: NA; CDR3nt: TGCAGTGCCTCCATGACTTCGGAGCAGTACTTC; CDR3aa: CSASMTSEQYF
abundance: once; v_gene: TRBV18; j_gene: TRBJ1-2; d_gene: NA; CDR3nt: TGTGCCAGCTCCCCCGACGCGACATATGGCTACACCTTC; CDR3aa: CASSPDATYGYTF
abundance: NA; v_gene: TRBV27; j_gene: TRBJ1-4; d_gene: NA; CDR3nt: TGTGCCAGCAGTTCGCAAGGGGGTGGTGAAAAACTGTTTTTT; CDR3aa: CASSSQGGGEKLFF
abundance: NA; v_gene: TRBV28; j_gene: TRBJ2-7; d_gene: TRBD1; CDR3nt: TGTGCCAGCAGTTCCGACAGGGGGCGATACGAGCAGTACTTC; CDR3aa: CASSSDRGRYEQYF
abundance: NA; v_gene: TRBV27; j_gene: TRBJ2-1; d_gene: TRBD2; CDR3nt: TGTGCCAGCAGTTTCCCCCCTTTAGCGGGAAGCTCCTACAATGAGCAGTTCTTC; CDR3aa: CASSFPPLAGSSYNEQFF
abundance: NA; v_gene: TRBV2; j_gene: TRBJ1-1; d_gene: NA; CDR3nt: TGTGCCAGCAGGCACCCGACAGAGTACACTGAAGCTTTCTTT; CDR3aa: CASRHPTEYTEAFF
abundance: NA; v_gene: TRBV19; j_gene: TRBJ1-3; d_gene: TRBD1; CDR3nt: TGTGCCAGTAGCCCCGGGACAGGGGGAAACACCATATATTTT; CDR3aa: CASSPGTGGNTIYF
abundance: once; v_gene: TRBV25-1; j_gene: TRBJ2-6; d_gene: NA; CDR3nt: TGTGCCAGCATACGTGAAGGGGGCTCTGGGGCCAACGTCCTGACTTTC; CDR3aa: CASIREGGSGANVLTF
abundance: NA; v_gene: TRBV6-1; j_gene: TRBJ1-5; d_gene: NA; CDR3nt: TGTGCCAGCAGTGAGGCGGGGCATAGCAATCAGCCCCAGCATTTT; CDR3aa: CASSEAGHSNQPQHF
abundance: NA; v_gene: TRBV10-1; j_gene: TRBJ2-5; d_gene: TRBD1; CDR3nt: TGCGCCAGCTCGCAAGACAGGGGTGGGGAGACCCAGTACTTC; CDR3aa: CASSQDRGGETQYF
abundance: NA; v_gene: TRBV7-9; j_gene: TRBJ2-1; d_gene: NA; CDR3nt: TGTGCCAGCAGCCTGCGACTAGGTGGATGGTCGGGCAATGAGCAGTTCTTC; CDR3aa: CASSLRLGGWSGNEQFF
abundance: large; v_gene: TRBV28; j_gene: TRBJ2-1; d_gene: TRBD2; CDR3nt: TGTGCCAGCAGTTGGACTAGCGGGATCAATGAGCAGTTCTTC; CDR3aa: CASSWTSGINEQFF
abundance: NA; v_gene: TRBV5-1; j_gene: TRBJ1-2; d_gene: NA; CDR3nt: TGCGCCAGCAGCTTTGTCCAGGGTAACGGCTACACCTTC; CDR3aa: CASSFVQGNGYTF
abundance: NA; v_gene: TRBV6-5; j_gene: TRBJ1-2; d_gene: TRBD1; CDR3nt: TGTGCCAGCATCCCCAAGGGACAGGGGGGCGGTGGCTACACCTTC; CDR3aa: CASIPKGQGGGGYTF
abundance: NA; v_gene: TRBV9; j_gene: TRBJ2-1; d_gene: TRBD2; CDR3nt: TGTGCCAGCAACCCGGGACTAGCGGGAGGGAACAATGAGCAGTTCTTC; CDR3aa: CASNPGLAGGNNEQFF
abundance: NA; v_gene: TRBV6-5; j_gene: TRBJ2-7; d_gene: NA; CDR3nt: TGTGCCAGCAGTTACTCGAGTGCTTCCCACTACGAGCAGTACTTC; CDR3aa: CASSYSSASHYEQYF
abundance: NA; v_gene: TRBV2; j_gene: TRBJ2-1; d_gene: NA; CDR3nt: TGTGCCAGCAGTGAAGAAAAGGGGAATGAGCAGTTCTTC; CDR3aa: CASSEEKGNEQFF
abundance: NA; v_gene: TRBV10-2; j_gene: TRBJ2-7; d_gene: TRBD2; CDR3nt: TGCGCCAGCAGTGGCCGACTAGCGGGACCCTACGAGCAGTACTTC; CDR3aa: CASSGRLAGPYEQYF
abundance: NA; v_gene: TRBV5-1; j_gene: TRBJ2-1; d_gene: TRBD1; CDR3nt: TGCGCCAGCAGCGAGTTGACAGGGGGAAGTGGGGAGCAGTTCTTC; CDR3aa: CASSELTGGSGEQFF
abundance: NA; v_gene: TRBV5-1; j_gene: TRBJ2-7; d_gene: NA; CDR3nt: TGCGCCAGCAGCTTGGTAGGAGTCTACGAGCAGTACTTC; CDR3aa: CASSLVGVYEQYF
abundance: once; v_gene: TRBV5-5; j_gene: TRBJ2-3; d_gene: TRBD1; CDR3nt: TGTGCCAGCAGCCCGGGACAGTTCCCGGCCGATACGCAGTATTTT; CDR3aa: CASSPGQFPADTQYF
abundance: NA; v_gene: TRBV6-2/TRBV6-3; j_gene: TRBJ2-2; d_gene: NA; CDR3nt: TGTGCCAGCAGTCAAGGTTGGTGGCGGGGAGCGAACACCGGGGAGCTGTTTTTT; CDR3aa: CASSQGWWRGANTGELFF
abundance: NA; v_gene: TRBV9; j_gene: TRBJ2-1; d_gene: TRBD1; CDR3nt: TGTGCCAGCAGCGTAGATACAGGGGAGAATGAGCAGTTCTTC; CDR3aa: CASSVDTGENEQFF
abundance: NA; v_gene: TRBV11-1; j_gene: TRBJ1-1; d_gene: NA; CDR3nt: TGTGCCAGCAGCTTAGATGGGGGCTCGGGCACTGAAGCTTTCTTT; CDR3aa: CASSLDGGSGTEAFF
abundance: NA; v_gene: TRBV6-5; j_gene: TRBJ1-6; d_gene: NA; CDR3nt: TGTGCCAGCAGTTACTTACAAGATAATTCACCCCTCCACTTT; CDR3aa: CASSYLQDNSPLHF
abundance: NA; v_gene: TRBV4-2; j_gene: TRBJ1-1; d_gene: TRBD1; CDR3nt: TGTGCCAGCAGCCGGGACAGAGCCACTGAAGCTTTCTTT; CDR3aa: CASSRDRATEAFF
abundance: NA; v_gene: TRBV3-1/TRBV3-2; j_gene: TRBJ2-5; d_gene: NA; CDR3nt: TGTGCCAGCAGCCGAACTGGCTGGCGGGCCCAAGAGACCCAGTACTTC; CDR3aa: CASSRTGWRAQETQYF
abundance: NA; v_gene: TRBV11-2; j_gene: TRBJ1-6; d_gene: TRBD1; CDR3nt: TGTGCCAGCAGCTTCAACAGGGGAGATAATTCACCCCTCCACTTT; CDR3aa: CASSFNRGDNSPLHF
abundance: NA; v_gene: TRBV5-1; j_gene: TRBJ2-3; d_gene: TRBD1; CDR3nt: TGCGCCAGCAGACCGACAGGGTCAAGCACAGATACGCAGTATTTT; CDR3aa: CASRPTGSSTDTQYF
abundance: NA; v_gene: TRBV5-1; j_gene: TRBJ1-2; d_gene: NA; CDR3nt: TGCGCCAGCAGCTTGGAGCCAGGGGCTGGCTATGGCTACACCTTC; CDR3aa: CASSLEPGAGYGYTF
abundance: few; v_gene: TRBV4-2; j_gene: TRBJ1-5; d_gene: TRBD1; CDR3nt: TGTGCCAGCAGCCCAGGAGTTGGACAGGTCAGGAATCAGCCCCAGCATTTT; CDR3aa: CASSPGVGQVRNQPQHF